What follows are 12 T cell receptor beta chains derived from one specimen sequenced in a study of cytomegalovirus exposure and HLA in healthy donors. The PCR ran on 60 Vbeta and 13 Jbeta primers. Clones were read by immunoSEQ multiplex PCR, and TCRdb kept only the in-frame ones, dropping some. The repertoire table contains 150,000 to 250,000 clones. Sequencing was carried out using PBMCs. These TCRs come from a boy younger than 18 in good health and CMV-seronegative.

J is TRBJ2-7 and V is TRBV6-5; 11 positions agree with TRBD1. With V trimmed by 6 bases and J by 6 bases, 7 bases remained unmatched. This CDR3 is 14 amino acids long. CDR1 MNHEY and CDR2 SVGAGI come from the germline V gene. The CDR3 region is CASSPGQGAREQYF. The CDR3 bases are TGTGCCAGCAGCCCTGGACAGGGGGCGCGCGAGCAGTACTTC.

This rearrangement joins TRBV29-1 to TRBJ1-2; a weak D match, TRBD1 (5 bases). Trimming stripped 3 bases from V and 8 bases from J, with 16 bases between. Germline CDR1 SQVTM, CDR2 ANQGSEA. The CDR3 runs to 13 residues. The CDR3 spells CSVDELTWTGYTF. DNA for the CDR3: TGCAGCGTTGATGAGCTTACTTGGACAGGCTACACCTTC. The entire variable domain, with the rest obtained from reference TRBV29-1 and TRBJ1-2, is as follows: SAVISQKPSRDICQRGTSLTIQCQVDSQVTMMFWYRQQPGQSLTLIATANQGSEATYESGFVIDKFPISRPNLTFSTLTVSNMSPEDSSIYLCSVDELTWTGYTFGSGTRLTVV.

The CDR3 nucleotides read TGTGCCACCGCCCCTACAGGGGAGAACACTGAAGCTTTCTTT. It encodes CATAPTGENTEAFF. The chain is built from TRBV27 and TRBJ1-1; 7 bases align to TRBD1. The CDR3 contains 14 residues. The V gene's germline CDR1 is MNHEY and CDR2 SMNVEV (reference sequence). Unmatched junction bases numbered 9, after V lost 10 bases and J lost 1 base.

The chain links TRBV6-1 to TRBJ1-5; possibly TRBD1 for D (6 bases). The V gene's germline CDR1 is MNHNS and CDR2 SASEGT. V lost 10 bases to trimming and J lost 10 bases, with 23 bases between them. This CDR3 contains 14 residues. As DNA, the CDR3 is TGTGCCACCCATTTGAGGGGAGGGGGTGTACCCCAGCATTTT. It is translated as CATHLRGGGVPQHF.

The chain joins TRBV5-1 to TRBJ2-2; 12 nucleotides align to TRBD2. There are 16 residues in the CDR3. V gave up 3 bases and J gave up 5 bases; unmatched junction bases: 5. Germline-derived CDR1 and CDR2 are SGHRS and YFSETQ. CDR3 in DNA: TGCGCCAGCAGCTCCCAACTAGCGGGGGGTACCGGGGAGCTGTTTTTT. Residues: CASSSQLAGGTGELFF.

This chain connects TRBV27 to TRBJ1-5; 8 nucleotides agree with TRBD1. This CDR3 spans 16 amino acids. V lost 2 bases, J lost 6 bases, and 9 bases stayed unmatched. Germline-derived CDR1 and CDR2 are MNHEY and SMNVEV (reference sequence). CDR3 nucleotide sequence: TGTGCCAGCAGTTTAGCGCCACAGGGGGGTAGTCAGCCCCAGCATTTT. Translated: CASSLAPQGGSQPQHF.

The V gene is TRBV6-5, the J gene TRBJ2-5; the match to TRBD2 covers 13 bases. The end of the DNA is better explained by TRBJ2-7, so the J call may be wrong. Germline CDR1 is MNHEY and CDR2 is SVGAGI. The CDR3 is made up of 15 amino acids. Here the CDR3 DNA reads TGTGCCAGCAGTTCCGGACTAGCGGGGGTCCACGAGCAGTACTTC. Protein: CASSSGLAGVHEQYF.

CDR3 bases: TGTGCCAGCAGCGTAGTAGACAGGTCCTCGGACGAGCAGTACTTC. The encoded protein is CASSVVDRSSDEQYF. This rearrangement joins TRBV9 to TRBJ2-7, with D perhaps TRBD1 (6 bases). Germline V gene data show CDR1 as SGDLS and CDR2 as YYNGEE. V lost 0 bases, J lost 5 bases, and 15 bases lay in between. The CDR3 runs to 15 residues.

This chain links TRBV30 with TRBJ2-7, with 12 bases identical to TRBD1. CDR3 length equals 14 residues. V lost 4 bases and J lost 7; bases outside the gene matches: 8. Germline V lookup: CDR1 GTSNPN, CDR2 SVGIG (reference sequence). CDR3 coding DNA: TGTGCCTGGAATTCGGGACAGGGGGCCCAAGAGCAGTACTTC. Translation gives CAWNSGQGAQEQYF.

V is TRBV7-9 and J is TRBJ2-7, with 10 bases fitting TRBD2. Germline CDR1 SEHNR, CDR2 FQNEAQ (reference sequence). The CDR3 is 16 residues long. V shed 4 bases and J 1 base; nucleotides not matched to a gene: 7. The CDR3, as DNA: TGTGCCAGCAGCTCCGTTCGACTAGCGGGTTCCTACGAGCAGTACTTC. Protein: CASSSVRLAGSYEQYF.

The chain couples TRBV19 to TRBJ1-5, with 7 bases fitting TRBD1. The CDR3 length is 13 residues. Germline V gene lookup returns CDR1 LNHDA and CDR2 SQIVND (reference sequence). The ends lost 6 bases at V and 5 bases at J; junction bases unmatched: 4. The DNA of the CDR3 is TGTGCCAGTAGCCCAACAGGGGATCAGCCCCAGCATTTT. Translated: CASSPTGDQPQHF. Filled out from reference TRBV19 and TRBJ1-5, the complete variable domain reads DGGITQSPKYLFRKEGQNVTLSCEQNLNHDAMYWYRQDPGQGLRLIYYSQIVNDFQKGDIAEGYSVSREKKESFPLTVTSAQKNPTAFYLCASSPTGDQPQHFGDGTRLSIL.

The chain couples TRBV15 to TRBJ1-4; possibly TRBD1 for D (5 bases). CDR3 length: 13 amino acids. V was cut by 8 bases and J by 3 bases, with 10 bases left in between. The germline CDR1 and CDR2 sequences are LNHNV and YYDKDF (reference sequence). The CDR3 DNA sequence: TGTGCCACCCAGACAGCACCTAATGAAAAACTGTTTTTT. Its translation: CATQTAPNEKLFF. The full variable domain, completed using reference TRBV15 and TRBJ1-4, is DAMVIQNPRYQVTQFGKPVTLSCSQTLNHNVMYWYQQKSSQAPKLLFHYYDKDFNNEADTPDNFQSRRPNTSFCFLDIRSPGLGDTAMYLCATQTAPNEKLFFGSGTQLSVL.